This TCR beta chain appears in the sequencing data of a study of blood T cell repertoires in COVID-19. CDR1 SGHRS and CDR2 YFSETQ come from the germline V gene. The trim removed 4 bases at V and 1 base at J, leaving 12 bases unmatched. CDR3 size: 17 residues. Profiling relied on immunoSEQ multiplex PCR, and the TCRdb table lists in-frame clones only, not all of them. The data contain approximately 670,000 clones, approximately 90% of them singletons. Material for sequencing was peripheral blood. The receptor's source is a woman aged 18-29 years with acute or convalescent COVID-19. The chain has TRBV5-1 and TRBJ2-7; 9 nucleotides align to TRBD1. CDR3 residues: CASSGRRDRVPSYEQYF. In DNA, the CDR3 is TGCGCCAGCAGCGGCCGCCGGGACAGGGTCCCTTCCTACGAGCAGTACTTC.